One sample yielded the 9 T cell receptor beta chains listed below, sequenced in a study of response to subunit inactivated influenza vaccine. A single record per CDR3 protein comes from TCRdb applying MiXCR to the RT-PCR reads. The sample records roughly 540,000 distinct CDR3 sequences, approximately 22% being singletons. The same sample was also studied in work on T cells expressing NK-cell markers. That report notes: In generating TCR beta cDNA, 5'RACE template switching with UMIs was used.

The specimen comprised CD4+ T cells sorted from PBMCs, sampled approximately 13 days after vaccination. Receptors were obtained from a man in his fifties or sixties who received an inactivated influenza vaccine.

This chain connects TRBV20-1 to TRBJ1-5; 8 bases fit TRBD1. Trimming at V came to 5 bases and at J to 0 bases, leaving 3 bases not matched to a gene. Germline values: CDR1 DFQATT, CDR2 SNEGSKA (reference sequence). The CDR3 is 14 amino acids. This CDR3 reads CSALQGGSNQPQHF. DNA of the CDR3: TGCAGTGCTCTACAGGGGGGTAGCAATCAGCCCCAGCATTTT.

This chain uses TRBV7-2 with TRBJ2-1, with 10 bases identical to TRBD2. Trimming cost V 5 bases and J 4 bases; bases outside gene matches: 8. Germline V gives CDR1 SGHTA, CDR2 FQGNSA. This CDR3 comprises 16 residues. The CDR3 DNA sequence: TGTGCCAGCAGCCCCCGAGGTAGCGGGGGGTACAATGAGCAGTTCTTC. As protein: CASSPRGSGGYNEQFF.

The chain recombines TRBV7-9 with TRBJ2-3; D is unclear. This CDR3 contains 14 residues. The V gene lost 0 bases and the J gene lost 8 bases, with 12 bases spanning the gap. Germline V CDR1 and CDR2: SEHNR, FQNEAQ (reference sequence). CDR3: CASSLAGSSFTQYF. The CDR3 DNA sequence: TGTGCCAGCAGCTTAGCGGGTTCTTCCTTTACGCAGTATTTT. Full variable domain (rest looked up from reference TRBV7-9 and TRBJ2-3): DTGVSQNPRHKITKRGQNVTFRCDPISEHNRLYWYRQTLGQGPEFLTYFQNEAQLEKSRLLSDRFSAERPKGSFSTLEIQRTEQGDSAMYLCASSLAGSSFTQYFGPGTRLTVL.

This chain uses TRBV7-2 with TRBJ2-5; D possibly corresponds to TRBD2 (5 bases). The CDR3 totals 17 residues. V lost 0 bases and J lost 4, with 18 bases in between. Germline V gene data show CDR1 as SGHTA and CDR2 as FQGNSA. The CDR3 region has the DNA TGTGCCAGCAGCTTAGCGCTTGCGACGGGGATAGGAGAGACCCAGTACTTC. Protein product: CASSLALATGIGETQYF.

This clonotype showed up just a few times. The V call is TRBV20-1, the J call TRBJ2-7; 9 bases line up with TRBD2. From germline, CDR1 is DFQATT and CDR2 SNEGSKA (reference sequence). After removal of 0 bases from V and 4 bases from J, the junction contained 10 bases not matched to a gene. The CDR3 spans 16 residues. Here the CDR3 reads CSARDSSGRSGYEQYF. The DNA for the CDR3 is TGCAGTGCTAGAGACAGTAGCGGGAGAAGCGGATACGAGCAGTACTTC.

J is TRBJ2-1 and V is TRBV5-1, with D uncertain. Germline assignment: CDR1 SGHRS and CDR2 YFSETQ. CDR3 length: 16 amino acids. Trimming pared 4 bases from V and 0 bases from J, leaving 14 bases between. CDR3 amino acids: CASSPAHVSSYNEQFF. The CDR3, as DNA: TGCGCCAGCAGCCCAGCCCATGTGAGCTCCTACAATGAGCAGTTCTTC.

This clonotype was counted only a few times. The J gene is TRBJ2-1, the V gene TRBV29-1, with no clear D. Trimming shortened V by 3 bases and J by 3 bases, and 21 bases separated the two germline ends. This CDR3 contains 17 residues. Germline V gene sequence: CDR1 SQVTM, CDR2 ANQGSEA. This CDR3 reads CSVDERPAPRVYNEQFF. CDR3 in DNA: TGCAGCGTTGACGAGCGACCAGCACCAAGGGTCTACAATGAGCAGTTCTTC.

This clonotype occurred many times. The V call is TRBV20-1, the J call TRBJ1-2; 8 bases are shared with TRBD1. Germline V gives CDR1 DFQATT, CDR2 SNEGSKA (reference sequence). V was clipped by 3 bases and J by 3 bases; unmatched bases: 12. There are 16 residues in the CDR3. CDR3 loop: CSASGRAGGLDYGYTF. In nucleotides, the CDR3 is TGCAGTGCTAGTGGGAGGGCAGGGGGCTTGGACTATGGCTACACCTTC.

CDR3 DNA sequence: TGCAGTGCTCCCGATGGACCGTCTAATTCACCCCTCCACTTT. It yields the protein CSAPDGPSNSPLHF. The chain couples TRBV20-1 to TRBJ1-6; D is unresolved. The CDR3 spans 14 residues. Germline V gives CDR1 DFQATT, CDR2 SNEGSKA (reference sequence). The germline V and J ends were trimmed by 5 bases and 6 bases, with 14 bases remaining between them.